This is a list of T cell receptor beta chains from one sample in a study of immune characterization of retroperitoneal liposarcoma. MiXCR was run by TCRdb on the PCR reads, yielding one entry per CDR3 protein. The repertoire holds fewer than 3,000 distinct CDR3 sequences, with approximately 22% as singletons. The specimen sequenced was tumor tissue. The receptors were gathered from a male donor with retroperitoneal liposarcoma. The CDR3 runs from the conserved cysteine through the conserved F or W. The D gene is left open where the match is weak. Clone size appears in some rows only: once, few, many, or a class for an expanded clone.

J | size | D | V | DNA | CDR3
TRBJ2-6 | NA | NA | TRBV6-5 | TGTGCCAGCCGGGCCGGGACTTTC | CASRAGTF
TRBJ2-1 | few | TRBD2 | TRBV27 | TGTGCCAGCAGTTTGACTAGCGGGACTTACAATGAGCAGTTCTTC | CASSLTSGTYNEQFF
TRBJ2-7 | medium-sized | TRBD2 | TRBV6-1 | TGTGCCAGCAGTGAAGGGGGGGGGAACCCCTACGAGCAGTACTTC | CASSEGGGNPYEQYF
TRBJ2-7 | medium-sized | NA | TRBV12-3/TRBV12-4 | TGTGCCAGCAGTTTCCTGAATGAGCAGTACTTC | CASSFLNEQYF
TRBJ2-7 | few | NA | TRBV6-1 | TGTGCCAGCACCCCAAGTGGGGGAGGGGGCTACGAGCAGTACTTC | CASTPSGGGGYEQYF
TRBJ1-4 | many | NA | TRBV6-5 | TGTGCCAGCAGGCCTCCTGGGACAAGTAATGAAAAACTGTTTTTT | CASRPPGTSNEKLFF
TRBJ2-5 | few | NA | TRBV11-3 | TGTGCCAGCAGCGAAGGGCACTCAACATACCAAGAGACCCAGTACTTC | CASSEGHSTYQETQYF
TRBJ2-7 | large | NA | TRBV6-6 | TGTGCCAGCAGTTACAGGGGCCAGTCCTACGAGCAGTACTTC | CASSYRGQSYEQYF
TRBJ2-1 | medium-sized | TRBD2 | TRBV7-2 | TGTGCCAGCAGCTTAGAGCCTCTCATACAACTAGCGGGCTTTGAGCAGTTCTTC | CASSLEPLIQLAGFEQFF
TRBJ2-1 | medium-sized | TRBD1 | TRBV6-1 | TGTGCCACCGACCGGACAGGGAAAGAGACCCAGTTCTTC | CATDRTGKETQFF